What follows are 16 T cell receptor beta chains derived from one specimen sequenced in a study of tumor and adjacent non-tumor tissue in lung cancer. The library came from three nested PCR rounds adapted from ARM-PCR protocols. TCRdb re-analysed the multiplex PCR reads in MiXCR, keeping a single row per CDR3 protein. This table holds some 80,000 distinct CDR3 sequences, over 65% found once. No cell sorting was done before RNA was extracted from the tissue. The normal lung tissue was taken more than 3 cm from the tumor edge. The source material was distant non-tumor lung tissue. These receptors were taken from a man between 65 and 85 years old with non-small cell lung cancer.

The gene calls are TRBV11-3 and TRBJ2-3; 7 positions agree with TRBD1. The end of the DNA fits TRBJ1-5 better, so the J call may be wrong. Looked up from germline, CDR1 is SGHNT and CDR2 is YENEEA. The CDR3 has 16 amino acids. As DNA, the CDR3 is TGTGCCAGCAGCCTAGCACGGACAGGCTTTGGAGATGCGCAGCATTTT. It yields the protein CASSLARTGFGDAQHF.

This clonotype was seen more than once but under ten times. The genes are TRBV24-1 and TRBJ1-2, with TRBD1 matching over 7 bases. After removal of 3 bases from V and 0 bases from J, the junction contained 9 bases not matched to a gene. The germline V gene has CDR1 KGHDR and CDR2 SFDVKD. The CDR3 length is 17 residues. As DNA, the CDR3 is TGTGCCACCAGTGATGGGTCCACAGGGGAAGCTAACTATGGCTACACCTTC. This codes for CATSDGSTGEANYGYTF.

This clonotype was found a few times. One junction end does not reproduce the germline sequence, and a read error may be involved. The rearrangement joins TRBV11-3 to TRBJ1-1, with 7 bases identical to TRBD1. This CDR3 comprises 16 residues. The V gene's germline CDR1 is SGHNT and CDR2 YENEEA. The CDR3 DNA follows: TGTGCCAGCAGCTCCCGGGACAGAACCCTGAACAGTGAACCTTTCTTT. It translates to CASSSRDRTLNSEPFF.

There are a few counts of this clonotype. A much larger clone differs by one base, so this may be a read error. The rearrangement uses TRBV6-1 and TRBJ1-2; 9 nucleotides line up with TRBD1. From germline, CDR1 is MNHNS and CDR2 SASEGT. CDR3 length equals 16 residues. This chain's CDR3 is CANSEASTGGYYGYTF. The CDR3 coding sequence is TGTGCCAACAGTGAAGCGTCCACAGGGGGCTACTATGGCTACACCTTC.

For this clonotype: One junction end does not reproduce the germline sequence, and a read error may be involved. The CDR3 loop is CASSESGNQGTEVFF. In DNA form, the CDR3 reads TGTGCCAGCAGTGAGTCCGGTAATCAGGGCACTGAAGTTTTCTTC. The chain carries TRBV6-1 and TRBJ1-1; D perhaps matches TRBD1 (5 bases). The CDR3 totals 15 residues. The germline V gene has CDR1 MNHNS and CDR2 SASEGT.

Only one count was recorded for this clonotype. A read error may account for a junction end that differs from germline. The chain recombines TRBV28 with TRBJ2-7; D is undetermined. CDR3 length: 13 amino acids. Germline assignment: CDR1 MDHEN and CDR2 SYDVKM. The CDR3 loop is CVSSHDSSYEQYF. As DNA, the CDR3 is TGTGTCAGCAGCCACGACTCCTCCTACGAGCAATACTTC.

This clonotype is a singleton in its sample. Relative to the germline gene, one junction end is altered; a read error may explain this. The chain has TRBV12-3 or TRBV12-4 and TRBJ1-2; D may be TRBD1 (6 bases). The length of the CDR3 is 13 residues. In DNA form, the CDR3 reads TGCGCCAACAGTTTTCCCAGGGGCTATGGCTACACCTTC. It is translated as CANSFPRGYGYTF.

In regard to this clonotype: At one end, the junction sequence differs from germline, possibly due to a read error. The chain is built from TRBV6-1 and TRBJ1-6; D not resolved. Germline CDR1 reads MNHNS; CDR2 reads SASEGT. The CDR3 runs to 14 residues. The CDR3 here is CASREQRGNSPLQF. DNA for the CDR3: TGTGCCAGCAGGGAGCAGCGAGGGAATTCACCCCTCCAGTTT.

With respect to this clonotype: Since a much larger clone is just one base distant, this may be a read error. The chain is built from TRBV6-5 and TRBJ2-3; a possible D gene is TRBD2 (7 bases). The CDR3 consists of 16 residues. Trimming pared 4 bases from V and 1 base from J, leaving 15 bases between. Germline-derived CDR1 and CDR2 are MNHEY and SVGAGI. The CDR3 loop is CASSSRGGGGTDTQYF. CDR3 bases: TGTGCCAGCAGTTCTCGAGGGGGGGGAGGCACAGATACGCAGTATTTT.

In regard to this clonotype: At one end, the junction sequence differs from germline, possibly due to a read error. The J gene is TRBJ2-3, the V gene TRBV13; 12 bases fit TRBD2. The CDR3 length is 16 residues. Germline lookup yields CDR1 PRHDT and CDR2 FYEKMQ (reference sequence). In DNA form, the CDR3 reads TGTGCCAACAGCAAAGGGACTAGCGGGAGCACAGATACGCAGTATTTT. The encoded protein is CANSKGTSGSTDTQYF.

As to this clonotype: A much larger clone is a single base away; this may be a read error. This rearrangement joins TRBV10-3 to TRBJ2-3; 7 nucleotides align to TRBD2. J was trimmed by 9 bases and V by 8 bases; bases with no gene match: 8. Germline CDR1 ENHRY, CDR2 SYGVKD. This CDR3 spans 12 amino acids. Here the CDR3 reads CAIDSSGTTQYF. Here the CDR3 DNA reads TGTGCCATCGATTCTAGCGGTACAACGCAGTATTTT.

The chain combines TRBV6-2 or TRBV6-3 with TRBJ1-5; 9 positions match TRBD1. Germline values: CDR1 MNHEY, CDR2 SVGEGT. V was pared by 5 bases and J by 6 bases, with 8 bases of the junction left unmatched. The CDR3 runs to 15 residues. The CDR3: CASSPDRGCFQPQHF. The CDR3 DNA follows: TGTGCCAGCAGTCCCGACAGGGGGTGTTTTCAGCCCCAGCATTTT.

This clonotype was counted only a few times. Since a much larger clone is just one base distant, this may be a read error. V is TRBV6-5 and J is TRBJ1-1; tentatively, D is TRBD1 (5 bases). Germline V gene data show CDR1 as MNHEY and CDR2 as SVGAGI. The CDR3 consists of 11 residues. DNA for the CDR3: TGTGCCAGCAGTTACTCGGGGGAAGTTTTCTTT. Translated: CASSYSGEVFF.

About this clonotype itself: The junction departs from the called germline gene at one end, perhaps through a read error. This chain links TRBV11-2 with TRBJ2-5, with D maybe TRBD2 (6 bases). The CDR3 is 12 residues long. In germline, CDR1 is SGHAT, CDR2 FQNNGV. The CDR3 is CASSWGDETQYF. The DNA for the CDR3 is TGTGCCAGTAGCTGGGGGGATGAGACCCAGTACTTC.

This clonotype was detected only a few times. The germline gene is not matched at one end of the junction; a read error may be the cause. This chain connects TRBV6-6 to TRBJ1-1, with a tentative D call TRBD1 (6 bases). The CDR3 loop spans 13 amino acids. Germline loops: CDR1 MNHNY, CDR2 SVGAGI (reference sequence). This chain's CDR3 is CASSYGRGTEVFF. CDR3 sequence (DNA): TGTGCCAGTAGTTACGGCAGGGGCACTGAAGTTTTCTTT.

V gene TRBV28 combines with J gene TRBJ2-1; TRBD1 aligns across 9 bases. Germline V gene data show CDR1 as MDHEN and CDR2 as SYDVKM. The CDR3 sequence is 16 residues long. With V trimmed by 6 bases and J by 1 base, 7 bases remained unmatched. CDR3 protein: CASRGAQGASYNEQFF. CDR3 sequence (DNA): TGTGCCAGCAGGGGGGCACAGGGGGCTTCCTACAATGAGCAGTTCTTC.